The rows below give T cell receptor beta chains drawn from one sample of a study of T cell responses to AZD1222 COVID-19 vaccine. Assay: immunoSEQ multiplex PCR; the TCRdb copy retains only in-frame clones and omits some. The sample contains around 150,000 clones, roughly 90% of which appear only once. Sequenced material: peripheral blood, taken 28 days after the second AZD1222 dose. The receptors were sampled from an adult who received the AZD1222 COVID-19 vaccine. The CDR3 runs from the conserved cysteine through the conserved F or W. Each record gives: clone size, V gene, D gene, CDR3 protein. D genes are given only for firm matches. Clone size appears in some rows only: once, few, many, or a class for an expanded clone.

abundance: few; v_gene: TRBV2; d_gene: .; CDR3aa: CASLTSVGTEAFF
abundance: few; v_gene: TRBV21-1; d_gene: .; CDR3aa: CASSKVPSGRFYNEQFF
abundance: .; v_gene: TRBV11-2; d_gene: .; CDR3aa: CASSLAVSTDTQYF
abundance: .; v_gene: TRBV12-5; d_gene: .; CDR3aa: CASGLVGSDEQFF
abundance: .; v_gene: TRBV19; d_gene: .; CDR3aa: CASRVGRGGYGYTF
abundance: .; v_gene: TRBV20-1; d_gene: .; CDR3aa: CSASRRNTEAFF
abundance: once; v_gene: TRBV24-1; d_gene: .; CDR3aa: CATSGQGLSNTEAFF
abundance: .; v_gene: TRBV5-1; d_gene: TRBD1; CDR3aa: CASSSRSGTGNLYEQYF
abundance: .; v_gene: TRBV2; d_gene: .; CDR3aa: CASSVRDTGELFF
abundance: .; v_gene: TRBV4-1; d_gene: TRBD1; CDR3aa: CASSQDGTASYEQYF
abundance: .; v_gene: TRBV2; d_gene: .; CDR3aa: CASSGRRDQPQHF
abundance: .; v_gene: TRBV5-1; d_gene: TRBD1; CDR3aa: CASSLGQGYNEQFF
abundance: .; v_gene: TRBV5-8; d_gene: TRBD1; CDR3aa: CASSLFGTGAEKLFF
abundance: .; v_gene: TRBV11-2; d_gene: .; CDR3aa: CASSLDPDTQYF
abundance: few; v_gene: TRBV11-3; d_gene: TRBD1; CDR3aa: CASSGTVRSSYNSPLHF
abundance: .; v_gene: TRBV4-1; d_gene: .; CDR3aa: CASSQEGQQFLSSYEQYF
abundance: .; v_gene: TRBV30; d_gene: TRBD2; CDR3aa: CAWAPLAGASYEQYF
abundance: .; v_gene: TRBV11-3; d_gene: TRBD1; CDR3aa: CASSYPGQRNEQFF
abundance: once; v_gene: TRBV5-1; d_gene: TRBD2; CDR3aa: CASRVTGTSGFREQFF
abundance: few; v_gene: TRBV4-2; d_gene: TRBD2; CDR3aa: CASSQDRSSGDTQYF
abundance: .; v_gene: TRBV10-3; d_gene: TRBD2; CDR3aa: CAISEFVAGSLAGVNTGELFF
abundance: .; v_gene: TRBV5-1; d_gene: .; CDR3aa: CASSALSGRTYEQYF
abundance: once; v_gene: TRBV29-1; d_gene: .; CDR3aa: CSVAPVGNLAFF
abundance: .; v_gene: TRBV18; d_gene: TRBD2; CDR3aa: CASSPYGTSGVSSYEQYF
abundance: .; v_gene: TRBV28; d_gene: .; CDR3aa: CASSPGSSYEQYF
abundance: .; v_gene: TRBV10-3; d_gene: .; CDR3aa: CAISLKTGNTGELFF
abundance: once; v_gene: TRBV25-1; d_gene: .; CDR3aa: CASSEMGEKLFF
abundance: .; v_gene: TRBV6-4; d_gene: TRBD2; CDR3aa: CASSARGANTGELFF
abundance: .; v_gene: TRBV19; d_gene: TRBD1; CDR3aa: CASSRIKDREGYGYTF
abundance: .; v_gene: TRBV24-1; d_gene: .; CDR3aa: CATSVSGGQETQYF
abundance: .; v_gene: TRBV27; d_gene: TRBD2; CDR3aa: CASSLRIGLAGARGEQYF
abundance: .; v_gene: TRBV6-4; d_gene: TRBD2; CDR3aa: CASSDHGTRMNEQFF
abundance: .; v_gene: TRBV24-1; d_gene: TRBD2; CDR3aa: CATSVAGSYNEQFF
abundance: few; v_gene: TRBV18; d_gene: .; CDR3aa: CASSPQGNTGELFF
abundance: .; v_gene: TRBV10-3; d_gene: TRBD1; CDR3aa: CAISAPGQGAGELFF
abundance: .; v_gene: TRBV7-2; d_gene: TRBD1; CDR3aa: CASSSTLQGDYGYTF
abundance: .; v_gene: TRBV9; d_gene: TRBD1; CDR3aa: CASSVARTGAEQYF
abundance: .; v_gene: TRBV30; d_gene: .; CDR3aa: CAWKRSYNSPLHF
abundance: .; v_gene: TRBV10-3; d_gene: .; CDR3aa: CAISESPGAIDTQYF
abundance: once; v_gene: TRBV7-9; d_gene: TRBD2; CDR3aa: CASSLVTTSQTDEQFF
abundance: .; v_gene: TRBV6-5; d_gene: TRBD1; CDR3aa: CASKSGTANTEAFF
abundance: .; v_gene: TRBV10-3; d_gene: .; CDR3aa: CAISESTGRVLEQFF
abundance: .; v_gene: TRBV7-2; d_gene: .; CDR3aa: CASTQTTRIKETQYF
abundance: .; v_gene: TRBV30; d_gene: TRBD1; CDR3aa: CAWSTLQGPEHYYGYTF
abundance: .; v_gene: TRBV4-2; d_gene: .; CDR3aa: CASSHTGPGWNSPLHF
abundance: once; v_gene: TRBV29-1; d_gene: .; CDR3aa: CSVASRGWNEQFF
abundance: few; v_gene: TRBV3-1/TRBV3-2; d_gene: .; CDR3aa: CASSQYQFWFF
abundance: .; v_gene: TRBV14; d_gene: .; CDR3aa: CASSPQPSYGYTF
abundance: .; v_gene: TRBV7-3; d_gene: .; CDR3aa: CASSSVENTGELFF
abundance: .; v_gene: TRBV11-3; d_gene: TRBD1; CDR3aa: CASSLRQGAGETQYF
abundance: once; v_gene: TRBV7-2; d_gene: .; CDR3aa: CASSLSGLGNQPQHF
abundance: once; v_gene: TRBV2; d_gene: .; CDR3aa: CASSKTRNLSYEQYF
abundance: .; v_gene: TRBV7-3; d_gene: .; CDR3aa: CASSLGRSSYNSPLHF
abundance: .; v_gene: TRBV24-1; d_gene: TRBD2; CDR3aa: CATSEAGLQETQYF
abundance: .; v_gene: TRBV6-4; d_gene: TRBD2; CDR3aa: CASSRFLAGEGNEQFF
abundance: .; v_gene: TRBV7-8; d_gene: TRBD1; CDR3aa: CASSPGQGMNTEAFF
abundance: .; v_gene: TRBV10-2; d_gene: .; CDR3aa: CASSVGPGGVYNEQFF
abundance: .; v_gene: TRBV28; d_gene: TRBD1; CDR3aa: CASRQIDRAVGQYF
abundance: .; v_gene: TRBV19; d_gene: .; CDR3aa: CASTPTGGTEAFF
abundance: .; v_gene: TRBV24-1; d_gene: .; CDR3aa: CATSDDSASTSKQYF